A single sample is the source of the 9 T cell receptor beta chains below, sequenced in a study of cytomegalovirus exposure and HLA in healthy donors (TCRdb year 2017). The library was produced with the immunoSEQ multiplex PCR assay. For the multiplex PCR, a mixture combining 60 forward primers for TCR Vbeta segments and 13 reverse primers for TCR Jbeta segments was used. TCRdb took over this immuneACCESS table, retaining in-frame rearrangements with V and J assigned. Such tables are incomplete; in checked studies, under half of the missing clones stem from an unresolved V gene, and the remainder is unexplained. Recorded for this sample are more than 150,000 clones; 81% of them occurred a single time. Around 1.3% of the sample comes from the top ten. The sequenced material came from PBMCs. The receptor source for this set is a man in his fifties or sixties in good health and CMV-seropositive.

The chain recombines TRBV5-5 with TRBJ1-1, with TRBD1 identical over 8 bases. The germline V gene encodes CDR1 SGHKS and CDR2 YYEKEE (reference sequence). The V and J ends lost 5 bases and 4 bases, in that order; junction bases with no gene match: 4. The CDR3 extends over 13 amino acids. This CDR3 reads CASSRQGATEAFF. CDR3 bases: TGTGCCAGCAGTCGGCAGGGGGCCACTGAAGCTTTCTTT.

J is TRBJ2-3 and V is TRBV5-4; D unclear. This CDR3 has 12 amino acids. The V end lost 5 bases, the J end lost 6 bases, and 10 bases lay between the germline ends. Germline V gene lookup returns CDR1 SGHNT and CDR2 YYREEE (reference sequence). The CDR3 DNA reads TGTGCCAGCAGTCTAGAAGCTGATACGCAGTATTTT. It specifies CASSLEADTQYF.

The CDR3 spells CASSVGLAGPYEQYF. Here the CDR3 DNA reads TGTGCCAGCAGTGTGGGTCTAGCGGGACCCTACGAGCAGTACTTC. V and J are TRBV2 and TRBJ2-7; 9 bases match TRBD2. In germline, CDR1 is SNHLY, CDR2 FYNNEI. V was pared by 4 bases and J by 2 bases, with 6 bases of the junction left unmatched. The CDR3 covers 15 residues.

This clone showed up many times. This sequence joins TRBV5-1 and TRBJ2-1; 9 bases line up with TRBD2. Germline-derived CDR1 and CDR2 are SGHRS and YFSETQ. The length of the CDR3 is 17 residues. V was clipped by 3 bases and J by 2 bases; unmatched bases: 9. CDR3 nucleotide sequence: TGCGCCAGCAGCTGGATAACAGCGGGGGGACCCTACAATGAGCAGTTCTTC. Protein: CASSWITAGGPYNEQFF. Complete variable domain (other parts from reference TRBV5-1 and TRBJ2-1): KAGVTQTPRYLIKTRGQQVTLSCSPISGHRSVSWYQQTPGQGLQFLFEYFSETQRNKGNFPGRFSGRQFSNSRSEMNVSTLELGDSALYLCASSWITAGGPYNEQFFGPGTRLTVL.

This chain uses TRBV7-9 with TRBJ1-5; 7 bases map to TRBD1. After removal of 5 bases from V and 6 bases from J, the junction contained 4 bases not matched to a gene. Germline V CDR1 and CDR2: SEHNR, FQNEAQ (reference sequence). The CDR3 loop spans 13 amino acids. The CDR3 DNA follows: TGTGCCAGCAGCACCCAGGGGGTTCAGCCCCAGCATTTT. Its protein is CASSTQGVQPQHF.

The chain recombines TRBV5-4 with TRBJ2-7; TRBD1 matches 7 bases. Germline values: CDR1 SGHNT, CDR2 YYREEE (reference sequence). CDR3 length equals 15 residues. The V and J ends lost 4 bases and 3 bases, in that order; junction bases with no gene match: 10. This CDR3 is CASSLDRVGNYEQYF. CDR3 in DNA: TGTGCCAGCAGCCTCGACAGGGTAGGGAACTACGAGCAGTACTTC.

This clone was seen a handful of times. The chain combines TRBV4-2 with TRBJ2-7, with 9 bases identical to TRBD2. The CDR3 contains 14 residues. Germline V gene sequence: CDR1 LGHNA, CDR2 YNFKEQ. V lost 2 bases to trimming and J lost 4 bases; unmatched junction nucleotides: 3. The CDR3 region is CASSQLAGKYEQYF. CDR3 sequence (DNA): TGTGCCAGCAGCCAACTAGCGGGAAAGTACGAGCAGTACTTC.

The chain has TRBV2 and TRBJ2-2; TRBD1 matches at 7 bases. CDR1 and CDR2 (germline): SNHLY, FYNNEI. Trimming cost V 4 bases and J 2 bases; bases outside gene matches: 10. The CDR3 runs to 17 residues. The CDR3 loop is CASSVMTGSYNTGELFF. CDR3 nucleotides: TGTGCCAGCAGTGTAATGACAGGGTCGTACAACACCGGGGAGCTGTTTTTT.

The chain combines TRBV4-1 with TRBJ1-6, with D possibly matching TRBD1 (6 bases). V lost 1 base and J lost 9, with 19 bases in between. The CDR3 has 17 amino acids. Looked up from germline, CDR1 is MGHRA and CDR2 is YSYEKL. CDR3 in DNA: TGCGCCAGCAGCCAAGCCCGGGACATAGTCCGCCCTTCACCCCTCCACTTT. It is translated as CASSQARDIVRPSPLHF.